The entry below describes one TCR beta chain. Its specificity is unknown. Per germline, CDR1 SEHNR and CDR2 FQNEAQ (reference sequence). V shed 5 bases and J shed 5 bases, with 18 bases lying between them. The CDR3 contains 15 residues. Isolated PBMCs totaled at least 6 million in each sample. Per sample, no less than 5 micrograms of total RNA were extracted. The sample is drawn from a study of blood T cells in healthy people across ages. Next came a second PCR, run for roughly 7 to 12 cycles, which used a sample-barcoded 5' primer along with a J-beta primer mix. TCRdb processed the 5' RACE reads anew with MiXCR; each CDR3 protein has one entry. The repertoire has 760,000 or so distinct CDR3 sequences, roughly 25% of them found once; the top ten carry 8% to 10%. Study outcomes and limitations: Strong correlation was found linking TCR beta diversity to naive T cell percentage.

These data were also reused for a study on T cells of mothers and their children.

Sequences were obtained from blood. The sequence was collected from a boy younger than 18 in good health. V and J are TRBV7-9 and TRBJ1-2, with TRBD1 as a possible D gene (5 bases). CDR3 residues: CASSPGTEPGYGYTF. In DNA form, the CDR3 reads TGTGCCAGCAGCCCAGGGACGGAGCCGGGGTATGGCTACACCTTC. Full variable domain (rest looked up from reference TRBV7-9 and TRBJ1-2): DTGVSQNPRHKITKRGQNVTFRCDPISEHNRLYWYRQTLGQGPEFLTYFQNEAQLEKSRLLSDRFSAERPKGSFSTLEIQRTEQGDSAMYLCASSPGTEPGYGYTFGSGTRLTVV.